The subject of this entry is one TCR beta chain. The sample originates from a study of blood T cells in healthy people across ages. This CDR3 comprises 11 residues. The germline CDR1 and CDR2 sequences are SQVTM and ANQGSEA. In each sample, at least 7 million PBMCs were isolated. Using a J-beta primer mix together with a sample-barcoded 5' primer, a second PCR was run for about 7 to 12 cycles. MiXCR was run by TCRdb on the 5' RACE reads, yielding one entry per CDR3 protein. This sample carries 1.5 million to 2 million distinct CDR3 sequences, roughly 28% of them seen once, and the ten largest clones take 6.5% to 8.5%.

Sequencing used blood. The chain uses TRBV29-1 and TRBJ2-1; D perhaps matches TRBD1 (6 bases). This receptor was taken from a woman younger than 45 in good health. The CDR3 nucleotides are TGCATCGCCGGACAGTACAATGAGCAGTTCTTC. It encodes CIAGQYNEQFF.